The rows below give T cell receptor beta chains drawn from one sample of a study of blood T cell repertoires in COVID-19. This table comes from immunoSEQ multiplex PCR, and its TCRdb copy is limited to in-frame clones, with some not included. The table records over 85,000 clones, around 87% of them present only once. Sequencing was performed on peripheral blood. The receptors originated from a woman older than 75 with acute or convalescent COVID-19. Each CDR3 is given with its conserved first and last residue. The order of the fields is CDR3 protein, CDR3 DNA, D gene, J gene, clone size, V gene. The D gene is left open where the match is weak. Only some rows state a clone size, as once, few, many or a class for expanded clones.

CDR3 protein: CASSFQNTEAFF
CDR3 DNA: TGTGCCAGCAGCTTCCAGAACACTGAAGCTTTCTTT
D gene: -
J gene: TRBJ1-1
clone size: -
V gene: TRBV7-2

CDR3 protein: CASSQFQGADTQYF
CDR3 DNA: TGTGCCAGCAGCCAATTCCAGGGGGCAGATACGCAGTATTTT
D gene: TRBD1
J gene: TRBJ2-3
clone size: -
V gene: TRBV16

CDR3 protein: CASSAQVVFF
CDR3 DNA: TGTGCCAGCAGTGCTCAGGTGGTGTTTTTT
D gene: -
J gene: TRBJ1-4
clone size: few
V gene: TRBV2

CDR3 protein: CASSLKQGGDTEAFF
CDR3 DNA: TGTGCCAGCTCACTAAAACAGGGGGGTGACACTGAAGCTTTCTTT
D gene: TRBD1
J gene: TRBJ1-1
clone size: -
V gene: TRBV18

CDR3 protein: CASSLGRAGNTIYF
CDR3 DNA: TGTGCCAGCAGCTTGGGGAGGGCAGGGAACACCATATATTTT
D gene: -
J gene: TRBJ1-3
clone size: -
V gene: TRBV5-6

CDR3 protein: CASSGSGFSGANVLTF
CDR3 DNA: TGTGCCAGCAGTGGATCAGGATTCTCTGGGGCCAACGTCCTGACTTTC
D gene: -
J gene: TRBJ2-6
clone size: -
V gene: TRBV6-1

CDR3 protein: CASSLALMGTDTQYF
CDR3 DNA: TGTGCCAGCAGCTTAGCGCTAATGGGCACAGATACGCAGTATTTT
D gene: -
J gene: TRBJ2-3
clone size: -
V gene: TRBV7-2

CDR3 protein: CASSLLRTSGTGELFF
CDR3 DNA: TGTGCCAGCAGCTTACTCCGGACTAGCGGCACCGGGGAGCTGTTTTTT
D gene: TRBD2
J gene: TRBJ2-2
clone size: -
V gene: TRBV11-2

CDR3 protein: CASSEYETDTQYF
CDR3 DNA: TGTGCCAGCAGTGAATATGAGACAGATACGCAGTATTTT
D gene: -
J gene: TRBJ2-3
clone size: once
V gene: TRBV25-1

CDR3 protein: CASSLRASSYNEQFF
CDR3 DNA: TGTGCCAGCAGCCTCAGGGCCAGCTCCTACAATGAGCAGTTCTTC
D gene: -
J gene: TRBJ2-1
clone size: few
V gene: TRBV11-1

CDR3 protein: CASSRGGDIYF
CDR3 DNA: TGTGCCAGCAGTAGGGGGGGTGACATATATTTT
D gene: -
J gene: TRBJ1-3
clone size: -
V gene: TRBV12-3/TRBV12-4

CDR3 protein: CASSYLTPVYGYTF
CDR3 DNA: TGTGCCAGCAGTTACTTAACCCCGGTATATGGCTACACCTTC
D gene: -
J gene: TRBJ1-2
clone size: few
V gene: TRBV6-6

CDR3 protein: CASSIQEGNNQPQHF
CDR3 DNA: TGTGCCAGTAGTATACAGGAGGGGAACAATCAGCCCCAGCATTTT
D gene: -
J gene: TRBJ1-5
clone size: -
V gene: TRBV19

CDR3 protein: CASSPDLDSYEQYF
CDR3 DNA: TGTGCCAGCAGCCCCGACCTAGACTCCTACGAGCAGTACTTC
D gene: -
J gene: TRBJ2-7
clone size: -
V gene: TRBV3-1/TRBV3-2

CDR3 protein: CAWRDRGTYEQYF
CDR3 DNA: TGTGCCTGGCGCGATCGGGGGACTTACGAGCAGTACTTC
D gene: -
J gene: TRBJ2-7
clone size: -
V gene: TRBV30

CDR3 protein: CAISEPGLAGTDTQYF
CDR3 DNA: TGTGCCATCAGTGAGCCCGGACTAGCGGGCACAGATACGCAGTATTTT
D gene: TRBD2
J gene: TRBJ2-3
clone size: -
V gene: TRBV10-3

CDR3 protein: CASSLSAGLGYNSPLHF
CDR3 DNA: TGTGCCAGCAGTTTATCGGCAGGGCTAGGCTATAATTCACCCCTCCACTTT
D gene: -
J gene: TRBJ1-6
clone size: -
V gene: TRBV27